This passage covers 15 T cell receptor beta chains from one sample sequenced in a study of blood T cell repertoires in COVID-19. Assay used: immunoSEQ multiplex PCR; TCRdb lists only in-frame clones, some missing. The sample yields some 65,000 clones, about 91% seen once. Sequenced input: peripheral blood. The source is a woman older than 75 with active COVID-19.

The chain employs TRBV7-2 and TRBJ2-3, with TRBD1 as a possible D gene (5 bases). The CDR3 totals 14 residues. Germline V gene data show CDR1 as SGHTA and CDR2 as FQGNSA. Trimming took 2 bases from V and 2 from J, leaving 8 bases between them. The CDR3 DNA is TGTGCCAGCAGCTTAAGGGGCCTCACAGATACGCAGTATTTT. As protein: CASSLRGLTDTQYF. Full variable domain (missing parts from reference TRBV7-2 and TRBJ2-3): GAGVSQSPSNKVTEKGKDVELRCDPISGHTALYWYRQSLGQGLEFLIYFQGNSAPDKSGLPSDRFSAERTGGSVSTLTIQRTQQEDSAVYLCASSLRGLTDTQYFGPGTRLTVL.

The chain joins TRBV5-1 to TRBJ2-7, with D maybe TRBD2 (7 bases). V lost 5 bases, J lost 1 base, and 13 bases lay in between. The germline gives CDR1 SGHRS, CDR2 YFSETQ. The CDR3 sequence is 14 residues long. This CDR3 reads CASRPGGGSYEQYF. CDR3 in DNA: TGCGCCAGCAGACCGGGGGGCGGATCCTACGAGCAGTACTTC.

The genes are TRBV6-6 and TRBJ2-3; D possibly corresponds to TRBD2 (6 bases). Per germline, CDR1 MNHNY and CDR2 SVGAGI (reference sequence). There are 20 residues in the CDR3. Trimming stripped 6 bases from V and 2 bases from J, with 30 bases between. Written as DNA, the CDR3 is TGTGCCAGCAGCCTAAGGGCAGGGTGGTCCGTGGCGGACTACACAGATACGCAGTATTTT. It encodes CASSLRAGWSVADYTDTQYF.

The genes are TRBV9 and TRBJ2-1, with 10 bases aligning to TRBD1. The V segment lost 3 bases and the J segment 7 bases; nucleotides outside the gene matches: 10. Germline CDR1 reads SGDLS; CDR2 reads YYNGEE. The CDR3 loop spans 16 amino acids. CDR3 sequence (DNA): TGTGCCAGCAGCGATCCTTTGACAGGGGGCAGTAATGAGCAGTTCTTC. It yields the protein CASSDPLTGGSNEQFF. Full variable domain (rest looked up from reference TRBV9 and TRBJ2-1): DSGVTQTPKHLITATGQRVTLRCSPRSGDLSVYWYQQSLDQGLQFLIQYYNGEERAKGNILERFSAQQFPDLHSELNLSSLELGDSALYFCASSDPLTGGSNEQFFGPGTRLTVL.

This clone was detected once. The V and J genes are TRBV5-1 and TRBJ1-1; tentatively, D is TRBD1 (5 bases). V was shortened by 0 bases and J by 2 bases, with 14 bases between the two germline ends. Per germline, CDR1 SGHRS and CDR2 YFSETQ. CDR3 length equals 16 residues. CDR3 nucleotide sequence: TGCGCCAGCAGCTTGGCTAAGAAGGGGTATAACACTGAAGCTTTCTTT. It is translated as CASSLAKKGYNTEAFF.

This chain connects TRBV27 to TRBJ1-6, with D perhaps matching TRBD1 (5 bases). CDR1 MNHEY and CDR2 SMNVEV come from the germline V gene (reference sequence). The V gene lost 5 bases and the J gene lost 8 bases, with 13 bases spanning the gap. The CDR3 runs 14 residues. The CDR3 DNA reads TGTGCCAGCAGTGTCCGCAGGGTTGATTCACCCCTCCACTTT. Amino acid sequence: CASSVRRVDSPLHF.

The DNA of the CDR3 is TGTGCCAGCTTTGACAGTAACACTGAAGCTTTCTTT. This codes for CASFDSNTEAFF. The J gene is TRBJ1-1, the V gene TRBV7-9, with D possibly being TRBD1 (5 bases). Germline V gives CDR1 SEHNR, CDR2 FQNEAQ (reference sequence). This CDR3 spans 12 amino acids. V lost 8 bases, J lost 2 bases, and 9 bases lay in between.

Points on this clone: Its ends do not fully match the called genes, so a read error is possible. V gene TRBV7-7 combines with J gene TRBJ2-6, with D unclear. CDR1 and CDR2 (germline): SSHAT, FNYEAQ (reference sequence). This CDR3 spans 15 amino acids. The CDR3 protein is CASSDGPSGANVLTF. The CDR3 nucleotides are TGTGCTAGCAGCGATGGGCCCTCTGGGGCCAACGTCCTGACTTTC.

This chain joins TRBV7-8 and TRBJ1-1; D unresolved. CDR1 is SGHVS, CDR2 FQNEAQ, per germline. The ends were cut back, 2 bases at V and 1 base at J, with 14 bases in the middle. The CDR3 extends over 16 amino acids. In DNA form, the CDR3 reads TGTGCCAGCAGCTTATCGGTCCTGGGAGGGAACACTGAAGCTTTCTTT. Its translation: CASSLSVLGGNTEAFF.

The chain is built from TRBV28 and TRBJ1-2, with D tentatively TRBD1 (6 bases). The CDR3 extends over 14 amino acids. Germline assignment: CDR1 MDHEN and CDR2 SYDVKM. Trimming took off 3 bases at V and 7 bases at J, with 15 bases between the two ends. The CDR3 DNA is TGTGCCAGCAGTTTGCACAGGGCAAATAGTGGCTACACCTTC. This encodes CASSLHRANSGYTF.

V and J are TRBV11-2 and TRBJ2-1; D possibly corresponds to TRBD2 (6 bases). The CDR3 extends over 13 amino acids. CDR1 is SGHAT, CDR2 FQNNGV, per germline. V shed 1 base and J shed 6 bases, with 7 bases lying between them. This chain's CDR3 is CASSLVGGNEQFF. The CDR3 DNA is TGTGCCAGCAGCTTAGTCGGGGGCAATGAGCAGTTCTTC. The complete variable domain, with remaining parts taken from reference TRBV11-2 and TRBJ2-1, reads EAGVAQSPRYKIIEKRQSVAFWCNPISGHATLYWYQQILGQGPKLLIQFQNNGVVDDSQLPKDRFSAERLKGVDSTLKIQPAKLEDSAVYLCASSLVGGNEQFFGPGTRLTVL.

This chain uses TRBV28 with TRBJ2-3; 8 bases fit TRBD1. The CDR3 is 16 amino acids. Looked up from germline, CDR1 is MDHEN and CDR2 is SYDVKM. J gave up 4 bases and V 3 bases, and 9 bases lay outside the gene matches. For the CDR3, the DNA is TGTGCCAGCAGTTTTCCCCGACAGGGGTTGGCAGATACGCAGTATTTT. It yields the protein CASSFPRQGLADTQYF.

CDR3 residues: CASSISGGWETQYF. The DNA of the CDR3 is TGTGCCAGCAGTATTAGCGGGGGATGGGAGACCCAGTACTTC. V and J are TRBV28 and TRBJ2-5; 9 bases align to TRBD2. With 5 bases clipped from V and 5 bases from J, the junction kept 6 bases outside the gene matches. Germline CDR1 MDHEN, CDR2 SYDVKM. This CDR3 is built from 14 residues.

The chain recombines TRBV7-2 with TRBJ2-5; D unclear. The CDR3 has 14 amino acids. V was clipped by 5 bases and J by 4 bases, with 14 bases between them. CDR1 is SGHTA, CDR2 FQGNSA, per germline. CDR3 loop: CASSLGAFAETQYF. CDR3 DNA sequence: TGTGCCAGCAGCCTCGGAGCGTTCGCAGAGACCCAGTACTTC.

This rearrangement joins TRBV5-1 to TRBJ2-3; TRBD2 aligns across 7 bases. The CDR3 is 16 amino acids. Germline V gives CDR1 SGHRS, CDR2 YFSETQ. The trim removed 0 bases at V and 0 bases at J, leaving 4 bases unmatched. The CDR3 region has the DNA TGCGCCAGCAGCTTGGTGGCGGGGGTTAGCACAGATACGCAGTATTTT. It yields the protein CASSLVAGVSTDTQYF.